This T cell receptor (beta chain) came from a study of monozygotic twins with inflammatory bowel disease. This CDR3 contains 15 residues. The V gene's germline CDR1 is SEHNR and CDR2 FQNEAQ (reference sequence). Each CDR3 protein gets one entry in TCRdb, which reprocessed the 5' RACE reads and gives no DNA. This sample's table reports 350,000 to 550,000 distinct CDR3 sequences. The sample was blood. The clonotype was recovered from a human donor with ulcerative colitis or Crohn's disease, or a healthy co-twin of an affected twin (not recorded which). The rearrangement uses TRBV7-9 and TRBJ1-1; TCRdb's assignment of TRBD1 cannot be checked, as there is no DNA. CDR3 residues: CASSLARPGGAEAFF.